This TCR beta chain was sequenced during a study of T-cell memory formation after mild COVID-19. Study context: Each donor largely had its own TCR clusters. General study points: Memory from before infection featured some responding clones, which suggests cross-reactive memory joined. CM and EM subsets held most contracting CD4+ clones; EMRA held CD8+ ones.

MiXCR was run by TCRdb on the 5' RACE reads, yielding one entry per CDR3 protein. The table has about 350,000 distinct CDR3 sequences, roughly 15% seen once. Trimming cost V 7 bases and J 7 bases; bases outside gene matches: 6. This CDR3 is 13 amino acids long. The germline CDR1 and CDR2 sequences are WSHSY and SAAADI. With regard to this clonotype: As yet, its antigen is unknown.

Sequencing was carried out using PBMCs or a T cell subset sorted from them (not recorded which). This sequence joins TRBV10-2 and TRBJ1-4, with 7 bases that match TRBD1. The TCR comes from a man younger than 30 who had mild COVID-19 (a few samples of this study predate the infection). Cell type and time point are not known. The CDR3 loop reads CASKHRGGEKLFF. DNA for the CDR3: TGCGCCAGCAAACACAGGGGCGGTGAAAAACTGTTTTTT.